This T cell receptor beta chain was sequenced for a study of blood T cell repertoires in COVID-19. Study-wide context: Whether acute or convalescent, the COVID-19 samples came from the United States, Italy and Spain. T cells, B-cell-depleted T cells, or PBMCs provided the cDNA or gDNA that served as material.

TCRdb's table, derived via immunoSEQ multiplex PCR, lists solely in-frame clones and lacks some. The repertoire holds about 190,000 clones, about 88% seen once, with approximately 5.6% in the top ten. V lost 0 bases to trimming and J lost 7 bases, with 6 bases between them. Germline CDR1 and CDR2: SNHLY and FYNNEI. This CDR3 region has 12 residues. Sequenced material: peripheral blood. This clonotype was sampled from a woman aged 40 to 50 who had recovered from COVID-19. The V call is TRBV2, the J call TRBJ1-1; D gene uncertain. CDR3 coding DNA: TGTGCCAGCAGTGAAGCGAAGAGTGAAGCTTTCTTT. Its protein product is CASSEAKSEAFF.